What follows are 11 T cell receptor beta chains derived from one specimen sequenced in a study of OX40 agonist ivuxolimab in advanced cancers. Data came from immunoSEQ multiplex PCR; TCRdb stores just in-frame clones and leaves some out. The table has more than 25,000 clones, around four fifths seen once. The source was CD4+ or CD8+ T cells sorted from blood, collected in a trial of the OX40 agonist ivuxolimab. The source is an adult with an advanced solid tumor such as melanoma, head and neck, liver or kidney cancer.

This sequence joins TRBV7-2 and TRBJ1-1, with D perhaps matching TRBD1 (6 bases). Trimming stripped 5 bases from V and 1 base from J, with 14 bases between. The CDR3 runs to 15 residues. Germline CDR1 and CDR2: SGHTA and FQGNSA. CDR3 protein: CASSPLLGGNTEAFF. As DNA, the CDR3 is TGTGCCAGCAGCCCCCTTTTAGGGGGGAACACTGAAGCTTTCTTT.

The chain recombines TRBV13 with TRBJ1-3; possible D gene TRBD1, 6 bases. V was pared by 9 bases and J by 4 bases, with 13 bases between. Germline-derived CDR1 and CDR2 are PRHDT and FYEKMQ (reference sequence). The CDR3 has 13 residues. CDR3 nucleotide sequence: TGTGCCAGTCAACGGACAGCCGGAAACACCATATATTTT. Its translation: CASQRTAGNTIYF. Looking up the rest from reference TRBV13 and TRBJ1-3 gives the full variable domain: AAGVIQSPRHLIKEKRETATLKCYPIPRHDTVYWYQQGPGQDPQFLISFYEKMQSDKGSIPDRFSAQQFSDYHSELNMSSLELGDSALYFCASQRTAGNTIYFGEGSWLTVV.

The chain has TRBV4-1 and TRBJ2-7; D possibly corresponds to TRBD1 (5 bases). Trimming left V 1 base short and J 1 base short, with 8 bases between. This CDR3 is 14 amino acids long. The germline gives CDR1 MGHRA, CDR2 YSYEKL. CDR3 amino acids: CASSQAQGSYEQYF. The CDR3 nucleotides read TGCGCCAGCAGCCAAGCGCAGGGTTCCTACGAGCAGTACTTC.

This sequence joins TRBV27 and TRBJ1-2, with 8 positions matching TRBD1. CDR3 size: 15 residues. V lost 2 bases and J lost 4; bases outside the gene matches: 6. The germline gives CDR1 MNHEY, CDR2 SMNVEV (reference sequence). The CDR3 bases are TGTGCCAGCAGTTTACTCGGACAGGGCTTCTATGGCTACACCTTC. This codes for CASSLLGQGFYGYTF.

This chain joins TRBV27 and TRBJ2-7; D remains ambiguous. V was clipped by 4 bases and J by 1 base, with 8 bases between them. CDR3 length: 13 residues. Per germline, CDR1 MNHEY and CDR2 SMNVEV (reference sequence). Here the CDR3 reads CASSSDLSYEQYF. The CDR3 DNA is TGTGCCAGCAGTTCCGACCTATCCTACGAGCAGTACTTC.

The chain uses TRBV13 and TRBJ1-2; the D gene is possibly TRBD1 (6 bases). Per germline, CDR1 PRHDT and CDR2 FYEKMQ (reference sequence). CDR3 length: 13 residues. Trimming removed 5 bases from V and 2 bases from J, with 9 bases in between. As DNA, the CDR3 is TGTGCCAGCAGCACTCAGGGGAACTATGGCTACACCTTC. Protein: CASSTQGNYGYTF.

The chain uses TRBV7-8 and TRBJ1-2, with D unclear. The CDR3 is 13 residues long. CDR1 is SGHVS, CDR2 FQNEAQ, per germline. The ends were cut back, 1 base at V and 5 bases at J, with 8 bases in the middle. CDR3 DNA: TGTGCCAGCAGCTTAGATGGCCCTTATGGCTACACCTTC. It encodes CASSLDGPYGYTF.

The V gene is TRBV9, the J gene TRBJ1-2, with D perhaps TRBD1 (5 bases). This CDR3 is 16 amino acids long. CDR1 and CDR2 from the germline V gene are SGDLS and YYNGEE. V gave up 0 bases and J gave up 7 bases, with 19 bases separating them. The CDR3 sequence: CASSVVEPGTALGYTF. CDR3 nucleotides: TGTGCCAGCAGCGTAGTTGAACCCGGGACCGCTCTTGGCTACACCTTC.

Only one count was recorded for this clone. The chain recombines TRBV19 with TRBJ2-7; 13 positions match TRBD2. The V gene's germline CDR1 is LNHDA and CDR2 SQIVND (reference sequence). The V segment lost 6 bases and the J segment 7 bases; nucleotides outside the gene matches: 9. This CDR3 is built from 15 residues. CDR3 DNA: TGTGCCAGTAGGCCACTAGCGGGGGGGCCTGGAGAGCAGTACTTC. Its translation is CASRPLAGGPGEQYF.

The chain is built from TRBV4-1 and TRBJ2-7; D is unclear. In germline, CDR1 is MGHRA, CDR2 YSYEKL. The length of the CDR3 is 14 residues. The V end was cut by 0 bases, the J end by 4 bases, with 10 bases between. CDR3 region: CASSQDPKSYEQYF. As DNA, the CDR3 is TGCGCCAGCAGCCAAGATCCCAAATCGTACGAGCAGTACTTC.

The chain employs TRBV6-8 and TRBJ1-2; weak D call: TRBD1 (5 bases). This CDR3 is built from 17 residues. The germline CDR1 and CDR2 sequences are MNHGY and SAAAGT. V was clipped by 5 bases and J by 2 bases, with 21 bases between them. The DNA for the CDR3 is TGTGCCAGCAGTCTCCCGGGGCAGTTACAATCCAACTATGGCTACACCTTC. Its translation is CASSLPGQLQSNYGYTF.